These 13 T cell receptor beta chains were sequenced from one sample in a study of shared T cell receptors in the human thymus. Produced via immunoSEQ multiplex PCR; TCRdb's table is partial and in-frame only. The repertoire holds hundreds of thousands of clones, with around nine tenths as singletons. These data also featured in a second study, about human thymus T cells.

The sample taken for sequencing was thymocytes. These receptors were taken from a boy less than two years old with a congenital heart defect.

The chain carries TRBV4-1 and TRBJ2-5, with a weak D call TRBD1 (6 bases). The length of the CDR3 is 14 residues. CDR1 MGHRA and CDR2 YSYEKL come from the germline V gene. Trimming shortened V by 4 bases and J by 3 bases, and 12 bases separated the two germline ends. CDR3 sequence (DNA): TGCGCCAGCAGCCCGAGGACAGCCAAAGAGACCCAGTACTTC. As protein: CASSPRTAKETQYF.

The rearrangement links TRBV5-8 to TRBJ2-5, with a weak D call TRBD1 (5 bases). From germline, CDR1 is SGHTS and CDR2 YDEGEE. V was clipped by 4 bases and J by 0 bases, with 10 bases between them. This CDR3 is 14 amino acids long. CDR3 amino acids: CASSPDTHQETQYF. The DNA of the CDR3 is TGTGCCAGCAGCCCGGACACTCACCAAGAGACCCAGTACTTC. Full variable domain (missing parts from reference TRBV5-8 and TRBJ2-5): EAGVTQSPTHLIKTRGQQATLRCSPISGHTSVYWYQQALGLGLQFLLWYDEGEERNRGNFPPRFSGRQFPNYSSELNVNALELEDSALYLCASSPDTHQETQYFGPGTRLLVL.

The chain has TRBV28 and TRBJ1-4; the D gene is possibly TRBD1 (5 bases). V shed 6 bases and J shed 4 bases, with 12 bases lying between them. The CDR3 contains 14 residues. The germline gives CDR1 MDHEN, CDR2 SYDVKM. CDR3 nucleotide sequence: TGTGCCAGCAGGCCCACAGGCTATAATGAAAAACTGTTTTTT. It encodes CASRPTGYNEKLFF. The whole variable domain, filled in from reference TRBV28 and TRBJ1-4, reads DVKVTQSSRYLVKRTGEKVFLECVQDMDHENMFWYRQDPGLGLRLIYFSYDVKMKEKGDIPEGYSVSREKKERFSLILESASTNQTSMYLCASRPTGYNEKLFFGSGTQLSVL.

The chain combines TRBV6-5 with TRBJ2-1; 9 bases fit TRBD1. This CDR3 has 15 amino acids. Germline-derived CDR1 and CDR2 are MNHEY and SVGAGI. J gave up 1 base and V 5 bases, and 3 bases lay outside the gene matches. The CDR3 nucleotides read TGTGCCAGCAGTCCTGGGACAGGGTCCTACAATGAGCAGTTCTTC. Translating it yields CASSPGTGSYNEQFF.

The chain joins TRBV5-1 to TRBJ2-3, with 13 bases aligning to TRBD2. CDR3 length equals 18 residues. Germline V gene sequence: CDR1 SGHRS, CDR2 YFSETQ. After removal of 4 bases from V and 4 bases from J, the junction contained 12 bases not matched to a gene. The CDR3 reads CASSHRLAGGWGADTQYF. In DNA form, the CDR3 reads TGCGCCAGCAGCCACCGACTAGCGGGAGGCTGGGGGGCAGATACGCAGTATTTT.

The V and J genes are TRBV4-3 and TRBJ2-2; 8 positions agree with TRBD1. Germline values: CDR1 LGHNA, CDR2 YSLEER. J lost 0 bases, V lost 5 bases, and 2 bases had no gene match. The CDR3 consists of 15 residues. The CDR3 DNA is TGCGCCAGCAGCAAACAGGGGGCGAACACCGGGGAGCTGTTTTTT. This translates into CASSKQGANTGELFF.

V gene TRBV5-4 combines with J gene TRBJ2-7; tentative D call: TRBD1 (6 bases). The CDR3 length is 17 residues. Germline V gene data show CDR1 as SGHNT and CDR2 as YYREEE (reference sequence). Trimming took 0 bases from V and 5 from J, leaving 21 bases between them. The CDR3 nucleotides are TGTGCCAGCAGCTTGGCCCGACTCACAGGGAGAAAGGACGAGCAGTACTTC. It codes for CASSLARLTGRKDEQYF.

The chain has TRBV10-3 and TRBJ2-5; the match to TRBD2 covers 9 bases. The end of the DNA fits TRBJ2-7 better, so the J call may be wrong. The CDR3 is 16 amino acids. Germline V gene sequence: CDR1 ENHRY, CDR2 SYGVKD. CDR3 region: CAISDPETSGLYEQYF. The DNA of the CDR3 is TGTGCCATCAGTGACCCCGAGACTAGCGGACTCTACGAGCAGTACTTC.

The rearrangement joins TRBV13 to TRBJ2-1; 11 bases agree with TRBD1. Germline lookup yields CDR1 PRHDT and CDR2 FYEKMQ (reference sequence). After removal of 4 bases from V and 6 bases from J, the junction contained 8 bases not matched to a gene. CDR3 size: 16 residues. CDR3 nucleotide sequence: TGTGCCAGCAGCTCCTCCCCCGGGACAGGGGGCAATGAGCAGTTCTTC. This sequence encodes CASSSSPGTGGNEQFF.

The chain combines TRBV6-1 with TRBJ2-7; possibly TRBD1 for D (6 bases). The CDR3 consists of 15 residues. The germline V gene has CDR1 MNHNS and CDR2 SASEGT. The V end lost 1 base, the J end lost 3 bases, and 13 bases lay between the germline ends. CDR3 protein: CASSEGTAQLYEQYF. DNA for the CDR3: TGTGCCAGCAGTGAAGGGACAGCTCAACTCTACGAGCAGTACTTC.

Concerning this clone: At one end the junction does not follow the germline gene, possibly because of a read error. The rearrangement joins TRBV7-7 to TRBJ2-1; D is possibly TRBD2 (7 bases). The CDR3 has 16 amino acids. Looked up from germline, CDR1 is SSHAT and CDR2 is FNYEAQ (reference sequence). The CDR3 is CASSLGGGSAGNEQFF. CDR3 coding DNA: TGTGCTAGCAGCTTAGGGGGGGGCTCGGCGGGGAATGAGCAGTTCTTC.

This sequence joins TRBV18 and TRBJ1-2; 10 bases match TRBD1. This CDR3 is 14 amino acids long. After removal of 3 bases from V and 2 bases from J, the junction contained 0 bases not matched to a gene. Looked up from germline, CDR1 is KGHSH and CDR2 is LQKENI. Here the CDR3 reads CASSPGQGNYGYTF. The CDR3 bases are TGTGCCAGCTCACCGGGACAGGGGAACTATGGCTACACCTTC.

This rearrangement joins TRBV4-2 to TRBJ1-5; 9 bases map to TRBD1. Trimming removed 3 bases from V and 1 base from J; junction bases left unmatched: 7. This CDR3 is built from 17 residues. The germline CDR1 and CDR2 sequences are LGHNA and YNFKEQ. The CDR3 DNA reads as TGTGCCAGCAGCCACCTCCCCGGGACAGGGAGCAATCAGCCCCAGCATTTT. Amino acid sequence: CASSHLPGTGSNQPQHF.